The rows below give T cell receptor beta chains drawn from one sample of a study of long-term antiretroviral therapy in people with HIV. Sequenced by immunoSEQ multiplex PCR; TCRdb stores in-frame clones only, minus some. The data contain about 21,000 clones, around three quarters of them singletons. The source material was unsorted PBMCs, sampled 2.2 years after starting antiretroviral therapy. These receptors were collected from a man aged 45-65 years with HIV. The CDR3 runs from the conserved cysteine through the conserved F or W. The order of the fields is J gene, V gene, CDR3 length, clone size, D gene, CDR3 DNA, CDR3 protein. A D gene is named only where the DNA matches it firmly. Only some rows state a clone size, as once, few, many or a class for expanded clones.

>TRBJ2-5|TRBV5-4|14|few|-
TGTGCCAGCAGCTTGGCCGGGGGTCGTGAGACCCAGTACTTC
CASSLAGGRETQYF
>TRBJ2-1|TRBV4-1|13|-|-
TGCGCCAGCAGCCAACAATCTTACAATGAGCAGTTCTTC
CASSQQSYNEQFF
>TRBJ2-1|TRBV7-2|14|-|-
TGTGCCAGCAGCTTAAGTCTGGGTATGAATGAGCAGTTCTTC
CASSLSLGMNEQFF
>TRBJ1-5|TRBV7-8|13|-|-
TGTGCCAGCAGCTACAGGGGCAATCAGCCCCAGCATTTT
CASSYRGNQPQHF
>TRBJ1-4|TRBV6-6|15|-|TRBD1
TGTGCCAGCAGCCGTGGGGACAGAGAGAATGAAAAACTGTTTTTT
CASSRGDRENEKLFF
>TRBJ2-3|TRBV9|14|once|-
TGTGCCAGCAGCCGACTAGGAATGACAGATACGCAGTATTTT
CASSRLGMTDTQYF
>TRBJ2-1|TRBV19|13|once|-
TGTGCCAGTAGTATAATGATTGGGGATGAGCAGTTCTTC
CASSIMIGDEQFF
>TRBJ2-1|TRBV2|13|-|-
TGTGCCAGCAGTTCGGCCCTGAGCAATGAGCAGTTCTTC
CASSSALSNEQFF
>TRBJ2-3|TRBV6-5|15|-|-
TGTGCCAGCAGTTACTCCGGGTCCTACACAGATACGCAGTATTTT
CASSYSGSYTDTQYF
>TRBJ1-2|TRBV19|13|once|-
TGTGCCAGTAGTATGGGGGCTGCCTATGGCTACACCTTC
CASSMGAAYGYTF
>TRBJ1-4|TRBV5-1|16|-|-
TGCGCCAGCAGCGGGACACCTGGGGGTCTTGGGGAAAAACTGTTTTTT
CASSGTPGGLGEKLFF
>TRBJ1-6|TRBV18|15|-|TRBD1
TGTGCCAGCTCACTGCAGGGGGCCTATAATTCACCCCTCCACTTT
CASSLQGAYNSPLHF
>TRBJ2-1|TRBV9|16|-|TRBD2
TGTGCCAGCAGCGTAGTAGCGGGGTACTCCTACAATGAGCAGTTCTTC
CASSVVAGYSYNEQFF
>TRBJ1-4|TRBV5-1|16|-|TRBD1
TGCGCCAGCAGCCCCGACAGGGTGTCAACTAATGAAAAACTGTTTTTT
CASSPDRVSTNEKLFF
>TRBJ2-2|TRBV6-5|16|-|-
TGTGCCAGCAGTTACAAACCTCCTGGGGGGACCGGGGAGCTGTTTTTT
CASSYKPPGGTGELFF
>TRBJ2-2|TRBV30|16|-|-
TGTGCCTGGAGCGCGGCCAGGGCCTCTAACACCGGGGAGCTGTTTTTT
CAWSAARASNTGELFF
>TRBJ2-3|TRBV7-2|14|-|-
TGTGCCAGCAGCTTAGGGGCTAGCACAGATACGCAGTATTTT
CASSLGASTDTQYF
>TRBJ2-7|TRBV29-1|12|-|-
TGCAGCGTTGATCTAGCGCGAGGCAAGCAGTACTTC
CSVDLARGKQYF
>TRBJ2-7|TRBV18|12|few|-
TGTGCCAGCTCACCGAGGGGCTACGAGCAGTACTTC
CASSPRGYEQYF
>TRBJ2-7|TRBV28|14|-|-
TGTGCCAGCAGTTTAAACCTCCCGTCCTACGAGCAGTACTTC
CASSLNLPSYEQYF
>TRBJ1-5|TRBV7-8|18|-|-
TGTGCCAGCAGCCCGATAAGGGACACAAGTAGGAGGAATCAGCCCCAGCATTTT
CASSPIRDTSRRNQPQHF
>TRBJ1-1|TRBV11-2|13|-|-
TGTGCCAGCAGCTTAGGAGTAGGGCCTGAAGCTTTCTTT
CASSLGVGPEAFF
>TRBJ1-5|TRBV19|15|-|-
TGTGCCAGTAGTATCGAAATTCATAGCAATCAGCCCCAGCATTTT
CASSIEIHSNQPQHF
>TRBJ2-1|TRBV7-2|12|once|-
TGTGCCAGCAGCCAATACAGCAATGAGCAGTTCTTC
CASSQYSNEQFF
>TRBJ1-5|TRBV5-5|14|once|-
TGTGCCAGCAGCTGGGTCCTAGGAAATCAGCCCCAGCATTTT
CASSWVLGNQPQHF
>TRBJ1-1|TRBV6-1|13|-|-
TGTGCCAGCAGTGCAAACCCTTACACTGAAGCTTTCTTT
CASSANPYTEAFF
>TRBJ1-2|TRBV28|17|-|TRBD1
TGTGCCAGCAGTCCCAGACCGGGACAGGGTTCTTTCTATGGCTACACCTTC
CASSPRPGQGSFYGYTF
>TRBJ1-5|TRBV6-5|11|-|-
TGTGCCAGCGGTTCACATCAGCCCCAGCATTTT
CASGSHQPQHF
>TRBJ1-1|TRBV5-4|15|once|TRBD1
TGTGCCAGCAGCGCAGGACAGGCGGGGAACACTGAAGCTTTCTTT
CASSAGQAGNTEAFF
>TRBJ2-5|TRBV19|15|-|-
TGTGCCAGTAGGGATAACGGGCGGGCAGGGGAGACCCAGTACTTC
CASRDNGRAGETQYF
>TRBJ1-2|TRBV5-1|14|few|TRBD1
TGCGCCAGCAGCTTGGACAGGGGGCAAGGAGGCTACACCTTC
CASSLDRGQGGYTF
>TRBJ2-7|TRBV4-3|15|-|-
TGCGCCAGCAGCCAAGATCACAGGAGCTCCTACGAGCAGTACTTC
CASSQDHRSSYEQYF
>TRBJ1-4|TRBV5-5|16|-|-
TGTGCCAGCAGCTTGGGGCCCTCAATGGGTGATGAAAAACTGTTTTTT
CASSLGPSMGDEKLFF
>TRBJ2-3|TRBV29-1|15|-|TRBD2
TGCAGCGTTGTCCTAGCGGGACCTAGCACAGATACGCAGTATTTT
CSVVLAGPSTDTQYF
>TRBJ2-5|TRBV5-1|18|-|TRBD1
TGCGCCAGCAGCCGCACCGGGACAGCAAACTTAGTGGTTGAGACCCAGTACTTC
CASSRTGTANLVVETQYF
>TRBJ2-1|TRBV11-2|14|-|TRBD1
TGTGCCAGCGGCCGGGACAGAGTATACAATGAGCAGTTCTTC
CASGRDRVYNEQFF
>TRBJ1-2|TRBV7-2|17|-|TRBD1
TGTGCCAGCAGCCCGAAGACAGGGACAAAGCTTCAGGATGGCTACACCTTC
CASSPKTGTKLQDGYTF
>TRBJ1-4|TRBV7-2|15|-|-
TGTGCCAGCAGGAAGCAGGGTTATGTTAATGAAAAACTGTTTTTT
CASRKQGYVNEKLFF
>TRBJ2-1|TRBV7-6|17|few|TRBD2
TGTGCCAGCAGCTACAGACCCGGGACTAGCGGCTACAATGAGCAGTTCTTC
CASSYRPGTSGYNEQFF
>TRBJ1-6|TRBV15|14|-|-
TGTGCCACCAGCAGGGACTCCTATAATTCACCCCTCCACTTT
CATSRDSYNSPLHF
>TRBJ2-1|TRBV2|16|-|-
TGTGCCAGCAGTGAAGTGGGGATTCTCTACTACAATGAGCAGTTCTTC
CASSEVGILYYNEQFF
>TRBJ2-3|TRBV15|15|-|-
TGTGCCACCAGCAGAGATGTACCAGGAAAAGATACGCAGTATTTT
CATSRDVPGKDTQYF
>TRBJ2-7|TRBV7-9|14|-|TRBD2
TGTGCCAGCAGCTGGGGAGGGTTTACTCACGAGCAGTACTTC
CASSWGGFTHEQYF
>TRBJ2-1|TRBV14|13|-|TRBD2
TGTGCCAGCAGCCAAACCAGGGAGGGTGAGCAGTTCTTC
CASSQTREGEQFF
>TRBJ1-2|TRBV20-1|10|-|-
TGCCTCTCGGGGGACTATGGCTACACCTTC
CLSGDYGYTF
>TRBJ1-4|TRBV4-1|17|-|-
TGCGCCAGCAGCCAACTAGGACTTTTTCCAACTAATGAAAAACTGTTTTTT
CASSQLGLFPTNEKLFF
>TRBJ2-3|TRBV29-1|13|-|TRBD2
TGCAGCGCCGGGACTAGCGGGAGAAATACGCAGTATTTT
CSAGTSGRNTQYF
>TRBJ2-7|TRBV11-2|14|-|-
TGTGCCAGCAGCTTAGATGGAAAATTTACGGTGCAGTACTTC
CASSLDGKFTVQYF
>TRBJ1-4|TRBV27|15|once|TRBD1
TGTGCCAGCAGTCCCCGACAGGGATCTAATGAAAAACTGTTTTTT
CASSPRQGSNEKLFF
>TRBJ2-7|TRBV4-3|15|-|-
TGCGCCAGCAGCCTGTGGGGGCAGGGATCCTACGAGCAGTACTTC
CASSLWGQGSYEQYF
>TRBJ2-5|TRBV10-3|17|-|TRBD1
TGTGCCATCAGTGAAAAGGGACAGGGGGCGTCTTGGGAGACCCAGTACTTC
CAISEKGQGASWETQYF
>TRBJ2-3|TRBV7-9|15|-|TRBD2
TGTGCCAGCAGCTTAGAAGTGGCTAGCGGGGGGGCGCAGTATTTT
CASSLEVASGGAQYF
>TRBJ2-1|TRBV5-1|14|-|-
TGCGCCACGACTGAGGGGGGTTCGTTGGATGAGCAGTTCTTC
CATTEGGSLDEQFF